This is a list of T cell receptor beta chains from one sample in a study of shared clonotypes between healthy human individuals. Sequencing was performed with immunoSEQ multiplex PCR; in TCRdb, only in-frame clones are kept and a portion is missing. The data hold more than 2 million clones, with over 85% observed a single time. What was sequenced was naive CD8+ T cells sorted from blood. The receptors shown here come from a man aged 18 to 29 in good health. The CDR3 runs from the conserved cysteine through the conserved F or W. D genes are given only for firm matches. Not every row has a clone size; where given, it reads once, few, many or a size class.

V	J	D	size	CDR3	DNA
TRBV28	TRBJ2-3	NA	NA	CASSQTCTDTQYF	TGTGCCAGCAGTCAGACATGCACAGATACGCAGTACTTT
TRBV4-1	TRBJ2-7	NA	few	CASSLQRGDAEQYF	TGCGCCAGCAGCCTCCAGCGTGGGGACGCCGAGCAGTACTTC
TRBV5-1	TRBJ2-7	TRBD1	once	CASGQGDLGEQYF	TGCGCCAGCGGACAGGGTGATTTAGGCGAGCAGTACTTC
TRBV9	TRBJ1-1	NA	NA	CASSAGTEAFF	TGTGCCAGCAGCGCGGGCACTGAAGCTTTCTTT
TRBV30	TRBJ1-2	NA	NA	CAWSTPIEDNYGYTF	TGTGCCTGGAGTACACCCATCGAGGATAACTATGGCTACACCTTC
TRBV7-9	TRBJ1-1	TRBD1	NA	CASSPSGQLNTEAFF	TGTGCCAGCAGCCCATCGGGACAGTTGAACACTGAAGCTTTCTTT
TRBV7-9	TRBJ2-1	NA	NA	CASSLGGDEQFF	TGTGCCAGCAGCTTGGGGGGAGATGAGCAGTTCTTC
TRBV6-5	TRBJ2-3	TRBD2	NA	CASRYIAGGSDTQYF	TGTGCCAGCAGATATATAGCGGGAGGGAGTGATACGCAGTATTTT
TRBV27	TRBJ1-1	NA	once	CASTSYSSTLNTEAFF	TGTGCCAGCACCTCGTACTCCTCGACGTTGAACACTGAAGCTTTCTTT
TRBV7-9	TRBJ2-2	TRBD2	NA	CASSLPGGWNTGELFF	TGTGCCAGCAGCCTTCCGGGGGGGTGGAACACCGGGGAGCTGTTTTTT
TRBV6-1	TRBJ2-7	NA	NA	CASSEARAFMQGIDEQYF	TGTGCCAGCAGTGAAGCGAGAGCGTTTATGCAGGGTATCGACGAGCAGTACTTC
TRBV11-2	TRBJ2-1	NA	NA	CASSFGGDNEQFF	TGTGCCAGCAGTTTTGGAGGGGACAATGAGCAGTTCTTC
TRBV5-8	TRBJ2-5	TRBD1	NA	CASSPGQGRLGETQYF	TGTGCCAGCAGCCCCGGACAGGGTCGGCTAGGAGAGACCCAGTACTTC
TRBV21-1	TRBJ2-1	NA	NA	CAIEREMRYNEQFF	TGTGCCATAGAGCGGGAGATGAGGTACAATGAGCAGTTCTTC
TRBV29-1	TRBJ2-4	NA	NA	CSVVLPTVNIQYF	TGCAGCGTCGTGCTGCCGACAGTAAACATTCAGTACTTC
TRBV4-1	TRBJ2-2	TRBD2	NA	CASSHRTSGTGELFF	TGCGCCAGCAGCCACCGAACTAGCGGAACCGGGGAGCTGTTTTTT
TRBV5-1	TRBJ1-4	NA	NA	CASRSSGVSGEKLFF	TGCGCCAGCAGGAGCAGTGGGGTATCGGGTGAAAAACTGTTTTTT
TRBV7-8	TRBJ2-1	TRBD2	NA	CASSLLAGGGNEQFF	TGTGCCAGCAGCTTACTAGCGGGGGGTGGCAATGAGCAGTTCTTC
TRBV9	TRBJ2-1	NA	NA	CASSAPTGSSYNEQFF	TGTGCCAGCAGCGCCCCCACAGGGAGCTCCTACAATGAGCAGTTCTTC
TRBV4-3	TRBJ2-1	TRBD1	once	CASSRDRGVGNEQFF	TGCGCCAGCAGCCGAGACAGGGGCGTTGGCAATGAGCAGTTCTTC
TRBV15	TRBJ2-7	NA	NA	CATSTPLDSEQYF	TGTGCCACCAGCACACCTTTAGATTCCGAGCAGTACTTC
TRBV9	TRBJ2-1	NA	NA	CASSVSSGRERTLNEQFF	TGTGCCAGCAGCGTTAGCTCGGGACGGGAGCGAACCCTCAATGAGCAGTTCTTC
TRBV6-1	TRBJ2-7	NA	NA	CASSTPGLFYEQYF	TGTGCCAGCAGTACACCGGGACTCTTCTACGAGCAGTACTTC
TRBV6-1	TRBJ2-7	NA	once	CASSDGGIFTTLSYEQYF	TGTGCCAGCAGTGATGGTGGCATTTTTACTACCCTTTCCTACGAGCAGTACTTC
TRBV4-3	TRBJ1-5	TRBD1	once	CASSPYRGPGQPQHF	TGCGCCAGCAGCCCCTACAGGGGGCCGGGTCAGCCCCAGCATTTT
TRBV7-9	TRBJ2-3	TRBD1	NA	CASSFPSDRGKADTQYF	TGTGCCAGCAGCTTTCCGAGCGACAGGGGGAAGGCAGATACGCAGTATTTT
TRBV6-6	TRBJ2-3	NA	NA	CASSYAMGGTDTQYF	TGTGCCAGCAGTTATGCCATGGGGGGTACCGATACGCAGTATTTT